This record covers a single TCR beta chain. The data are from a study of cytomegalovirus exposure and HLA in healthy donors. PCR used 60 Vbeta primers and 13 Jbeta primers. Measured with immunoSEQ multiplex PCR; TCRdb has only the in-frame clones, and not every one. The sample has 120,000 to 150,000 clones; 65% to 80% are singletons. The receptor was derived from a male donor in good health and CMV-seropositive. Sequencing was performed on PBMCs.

CDR3 sequence (DNA): TGCGCCAGCAGTGATACAGGGTCTTTTAATTCACCCCTCCACTTT. Translated: CASSDTGSFNSPLHF. The rearrangement joins TRBV10-2 to TRBJ1-6; tentatively, D is TRBD1 (6 bases). The CDR3 has 15 residues. V was trimmed by 3 bases and J by 6 bases, leaving 12 bases between them. Per the germline V gene, CDR1 is WSHSY and CDR2 is SAAADI.